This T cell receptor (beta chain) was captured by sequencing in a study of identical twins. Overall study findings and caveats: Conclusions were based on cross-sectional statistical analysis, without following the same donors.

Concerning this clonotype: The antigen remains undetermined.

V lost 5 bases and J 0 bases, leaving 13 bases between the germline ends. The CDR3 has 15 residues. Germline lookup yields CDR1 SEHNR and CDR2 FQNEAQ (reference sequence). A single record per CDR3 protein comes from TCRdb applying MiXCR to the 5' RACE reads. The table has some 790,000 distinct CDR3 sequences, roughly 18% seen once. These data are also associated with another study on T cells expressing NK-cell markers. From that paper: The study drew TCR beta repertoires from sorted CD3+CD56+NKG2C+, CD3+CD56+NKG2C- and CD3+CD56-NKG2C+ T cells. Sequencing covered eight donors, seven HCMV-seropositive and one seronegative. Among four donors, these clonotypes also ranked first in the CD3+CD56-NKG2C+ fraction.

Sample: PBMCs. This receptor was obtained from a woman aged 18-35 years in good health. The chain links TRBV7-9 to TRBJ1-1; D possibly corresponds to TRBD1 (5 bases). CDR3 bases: TGTGCCAGCAGCGCAGGGTGGGGAATGAACACTGAAGCTTTCTTT. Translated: CASSAGWGMNTEAFF.